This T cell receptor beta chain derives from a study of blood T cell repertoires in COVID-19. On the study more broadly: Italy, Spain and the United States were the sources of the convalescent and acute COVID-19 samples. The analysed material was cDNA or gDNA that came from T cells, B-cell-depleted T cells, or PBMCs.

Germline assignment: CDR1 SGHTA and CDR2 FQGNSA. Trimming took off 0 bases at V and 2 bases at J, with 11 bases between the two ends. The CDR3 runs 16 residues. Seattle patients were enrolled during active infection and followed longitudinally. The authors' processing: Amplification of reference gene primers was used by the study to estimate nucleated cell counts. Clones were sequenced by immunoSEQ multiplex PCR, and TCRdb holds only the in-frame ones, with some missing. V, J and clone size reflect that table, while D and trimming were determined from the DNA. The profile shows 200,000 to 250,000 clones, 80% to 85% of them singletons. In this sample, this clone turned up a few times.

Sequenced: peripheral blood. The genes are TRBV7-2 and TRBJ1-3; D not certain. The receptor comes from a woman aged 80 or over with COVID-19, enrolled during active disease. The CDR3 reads CASSLAPAGTGNTIYF. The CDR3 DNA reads TGTGCCAGCAGCTTAGCGCCGGCGGGAACTGGAAACACCATATATTTT.